The entry below gives a single T cell receptor (beta chain) sequence along with its context. The PCR template was genomic DNA. Amplification of the beta chain CDR3 used 30 forward and 13 reverse multiplex primers. TCRdb re-called the multiplex PCR reads with MiXCR, one entry per CDR3 protein. The sample carries about 270,000 distinct CDR3 sequences, 40% to 50% recorded once. Trimming cost V 6 bases and J 1 base; bases outside gene matches: 15. CDR1 MNHNY and CDR2 SVGAGI come from the germline V gene (reference sequence). CDR3 size: 18 residues. The source of the sample is a study of type 1 and type 2 diabetes patients. The overall study: T cells were magnetically sorted from PBMCs as CD4+ or CD8+ subsets. Sequencing for the whole study yielded under 20 million paired-end reads.

This clonotype originated in a man aged 18 to 29 with type 2 diabetes. Sample: peripheral blood mononuclear cells (PBMCs). The gene calls are TRBV6-6 and TRBJ2-3; TRBD2 agrees at 8 bases. The CDR3 sequence is CASSPVRGGISRTDTQYF. In DNA form, the CDR3 reads TGTGCCAGCAGCCCCGTCCGGGGGGGCATAAGTCGCACAGATACGCAGTATTTT.